There are a few counts of the clone carrying this T cell receptor (beta chain). The time point: newly diagnosed GD, antithyroid drugs for less than 3 months. The TCR library was made from RNA that had been extracted from PBMCs in TRIzol. Nine milliliters of peripheral blood were taken and placed in EDTA tubes. Trimming cost V 5 bases and J 0 bases, with 20 bases left between them. Per germline, CDR1 SEHNR and CDR2 FQNEAQ (reference sequence). The CDR3 sequence is 18 residues long. Assembly of TCR beta libraries relied on iRepertoire HTBI primers together with Arm-PCR of CDR3 regions. MiXCR, applied by TCRdb to the multiplex PCR reads, yields one record per CDR3 protein. The data show about 470,000 distinct CDR3 sequences, more than 13% seen once. The data belong to a study of regulatory T cells in long-lasting Graves disease. This sample also belongs to another study, concerning T cells in Graves' hyperthyroidism and ophthalmopathy. This second report adds: It was uncontrolled infection, other autoimmune disease, pregnancy or lactation that excluded patients. Diagnosis rested on symptoms, serum thyroxine and TRAb, thyroid ultrasound, and orbital computed tomography.

The chain combines TRBV7-9 with TRBJ2-1; no clear D. The sequenced sample was peripheral blood mononuclear cells (PBMCs), obtained at new diagnosis, from a patient treated with antithyroid drugs. The receptor's source is a woman in her twenties or thirties with Graves disease. For the CDR3, the DNA is TGTGCCAGCAGCCATGGACCTGGGCAGCGAGTCTCCTACAATGAGCAGTTCTTC. This codes for CASSHGPGQRVSYNEQFF.